One and the same sample provided the 10 T cell receptor beta chains below, sequenced in a study of STAT5B mutations in CD4+ large granular lymphocyte leukemia. Some clones are missing from TCRdb's copy, which holds only in-frame ones; the method was immunoSEQ multiplex PCR. Here the sample spans tens of thousands of clones, roughly 83% being singletons. The source material was CD4+ T cells from blood buffy coats. The receptors originated from a human donor in good health.

The gene calls are TRBV6-4 and TRBJ2-1; D may correspond to TRBD1 or TRBD2 (6 bases each). This CDR3 region has 14 residues. CDR1 and CDR2 from the germline V gene are MRHNA and SNTAGT. V was cut by 5 bases and J by 10 bases, with 18 bases left in between. The CDR3 sequence is CASSSGGGSGEQFF. DNA for the CDR3: TGTGCCAGCAGTTCAGGAGGGGGTAGTGGCGAGCAGTTCTTC.

This clone was counted only a few times. The chain is built from TRBV9 and TRBJ2-3; no definite D call. V lost 2 bases and J 2 bases, leaving 9 bases between the germline ends. CDR3 length: 14 residues. The germline V gene has CDR1 SGDLS and CDR2 YYNGEE. The CDR3 loop reads CASSVAGLTDTQYF. CDR3 in DNA: TGTGCCAGCAGCGTCGCTGGCCTCACAGATACGCAGTATTTT. The whole variable domain, filled in from reference TRBV9 and TRBJ2-3, reads DSGVTQTPKHLITATGQRVTLRCSPRSGDLSVYWYQQSLDQGLQFLIQYYNGEERAKGNILERFSAQQFPDLHSELNLSSLELGDSALYFCASSVAGLTDTQYFGPGTRLTVL.

J is TRBJ1-1 and V is TRBV19; maybe TRBD1 (6 bases). This CDR3 comprises 18 residues. Germline-derived CDR1 and CDR2 are LNHDA and SQIVND (reference sequence). V was cut by 0 bases and J by 0 bases, with 17 bases left in between. The CDR3 DNA reads as TGTGCCAGTAGTATAGATCTTACCATGACAGGTTTGAACACTGAAGCTTTCTTT. It encodes CASSIDLTMTGLNTEAFF. Complete variable domain (other parts from reference TRBV19 and TRBJ1-1): DGGITQSPKYLFRKEGQNVTLSCEQNLNHDAMYWYRQDPGQGLRLIYYSQIVNDFQKGDIAEGYSVSREKKESFPLTVTSAQKNPTAFYLCASSIDLTMTGLNTEAFFGQGTRLTVV.

The V call is TRBV27, the J call TRBJ1-1, with D unresolved. Trimming removed 2 bases at V and 0 bases at J, with 13 bases between. Germline-derived CDR1 and CDR2 are MNHEY and SMNVEV (reference sequence). The CDR3 is made up of 16 amino acids. CDR3 nucleotides: TGTGCCAGCAGTTTAGTGTCTGCCAGAATGAACACTGAAGCTTTCTTT. The encoded protein is CASSLVSARMNTEAFF.

The chain combines TRBV5-1 with TRBJ2-1; D is uncertain. This CDR3 is built from 14 residues. The V end lost 7 bases, the J end lost 8 bases, and 19 bases lay between the germline ends. Germline V gene sequence: CDR1 SGHRS, CDR2 YFSETQ. CDR3 residues: CASLLSPGTHEQFF. In nucleotides, the CDR3 is TGCGCCAGCCTCCTTTCCCCTGGTACCCATGAGCAGTTCTTC.

This chain uses TRBV15 with TRBJ2-5; the match to TRBD2 covers 14 bases. Germline CDR1 LNHNV, CDR2 YYDKDF (reference sequence). Losses at the gene ends were 1 base for V and 5 bases for J; bases not matched to a gene: 12. CDR3 length: 19 amino acids. CDR3 sequence reads: CATSRVQGLGLAGAETQYF. DNA of the CDR3: TGTGCCACCAGCAGAGTCCAGGGGTTGGGACTAGCGGGAGCGGAGACCCAGTACTTC.

J is TRBJ1-1 and V is TRBV10-3, with TRBD1 as a possible D gene (5 bases). The germline gives CDR1 ENHRY, CDR2 SYGVKD. The CDR3 is 13 amino acids. The V end was cut by 8 bases, the J end by 1 base, with 11 bases between. The CDR3 DNA reads TGTGCCATCGTGAAGGGGCCGAACACTGAAGCTTTCTTT. Residues: CAIVKGPNTEAFF.

This chain uses TRBV11-2 with TRBJ2-1; D remains ambiguous. The germline gives CDR1 SGHAT, CDR2 FQNNGV. This CDR3 has 16 amino acids. V was clipped by 4 bases and J by 2 bases, with 15 bases between them. The CDR3 DNA is TGTGCCAGCAGCTCCCCGACCACCGCGCCCTACAATGAGCAGTTCTTC. It is translated as CASSSPTTAPYNEQFF.

This rearrangement joins TRBV9 to TRBJ2-1; TRBD2 matches at 15 bases. Germline V gives CDR1 SGDLS, CDR2 YYNGEE. J gave up 8 bases and V 4 bases, and 4 bases lay outside the gene matches. This CDR3 has 15 amino acids. The CDR3 here is CASSSGLAGGHEQFF. As DNA, the CDR3 is TGTGCCAGCAGCTCGGGACTAGCGGGAGGCCATGAGCAGTTCTTC.

This chain uses TRBV7-9 with TRBJ2-1; TRBD2 aligns across 8 bases. V lost 5 bases, J lost 7 bases, and 7 bases stayed unmatched. Per germline, CDR1 SEHNR and CDR2 FQNEAQ (reference sequence). This CDR3 has 14 residues. CDR3 region: CASSPAGTSNEQFF. In DNA, the CDR3 is TGTGCCAGCAGCCCAGCCGGGACTAGTAATGAGCAGTTCTTC.